This is a list of T cell receptor beta chains from one sample in a study of blood T cell repertoires in COVID-19. Generated by immunoSEQ multiplex PCR, the TCRdb table keeps only in-frame clones and is missing some. Of 60,000 or so clones listed, about four fifths are singletons. Material for sequencing was peripheral blood. These receptors were collected from a woman aged 50 to 65 with active or convalescent COVID-19. Each CDR3 is given with its conserved first and last residue. A D gene is named only where the DNA matches it firmly. Size is omitted from some rows. Given values are once, few, many or a class for expanded clones.

V: TRBV7-2
J: TRBJ1-2
size: NA
D: TRBD1
DNA: TGTGCCAGCAGCTATTTCTCGGGACAGCAGCACTATGGCTACACCTTC
CDR3: CASSYFSGQQHYGYTF

V: TRBV11-2
J: TRBJ2-2
size: NA
D: TRBD2
DNA: TGTGCCAGCAGACCAGACGTCATTAGGGCTAGCGGGAGACCCGGGGAGCTGTTTTTT
CDR3: CASRPDVIRASGRPGELFF

V: TRBV28
J: TRBJ1-5
size: NA
D: NA
DNA: TGTGCCAGCAGTTTAACGGGTAGTGGTGAGGGCCCTAATCAGCCCCAGCATTTT
CDR3: CASSLTGSGEGPNQPQHF

V: TRBV4-3
J: TRBJ1-4
size: NA
D: NA
DNA: TGCGCCAGCAGCCAAGATCTCCTCAGACGGGGAACTAATGAAAAACTGTTTTTT
CDR3: CASSQDLLRRGTNEKLFF

V: TRBV27
J: TRBJ1-2
size: NA
D: TRBD1
DNA: TGTGCCAGCGGCAGACAGGGGGCGATCTATGGCTACACCTTC
CDR3: CASGRQGAIYGYTF

V: TRBV30
J: TRBJ2-1
size: NA
D: TRBD2
DNA: TGTGCCTGGAGGGGGACCGGGACTAGCGGGATCAATGAGCAGTTCTTC
CDR3: CAWRGTGTSGINEQFF

V: TRBV9
J: TRBJ1-2
size: once
D: NA
DNA: TGTGCCAGCAGCTCCCCAGGTATGCACTATGGCTACACCTTC
CDR3: CASSSPGMHYGYTF

V: TRBV6-6
J: TRBJ2-2
size: NA
D: NA
DNA: TGTGCCAGCAGTTACCCAGAGAACACCGGGGAGCTGTTTTTT
CDR3: CASSYPENTGELFF

V: TRBV28
J: TRBJ1-1
size: few
D: TRBD1
DNA: TGTGCCAGCGGGGGACAGGGACTGAACACTGAAGCTTTCTTT
CDR3: CASGGQGLNTEAFF

V: TRBV5-6
J: TRBJ2-7
size: few
D: NA
DNA: TGTGCCAGCAGCTTAGTTGCGGATAACGGAGACGAGCAGTACTTC
CDR3: CASSLVADNGDEQYF

V: TRBV5-1
J: TRBJ2-5
size: NA
D: NA
DNA: TGCGCCAGCAGGTCCAATCCCCAAGAGACCCAGTACTTC
CDR3: CASRSNPQETQYF

V: TRBV19
J: TRBJ1-5
size: NA
D: NA
DNA: TGTGCCAGTAAAGGAGGGAGCAATCAGCCCCAGCATTTT
CDR3: CASKGGSNQPQHF

V: TRBV6-5
J: TRBJ2-7
size: NA
D: NA
DNA: TGTGCCAGCAGTTACTTCTGGGGCACGAATGAGGAGCAGTACTTC
CDR3: CASSYFWGTNEEQYF

V: TRBV7-9
J: TRBJ1-2
size: NA
D: TRBD1
DNA: TGTGCCAGCCGACAGGGGGACTATGGCTACACCTTC
CDR3: CASRQGDYGYTF

V: TRBV28
J: TRBJ1-2
size: NA
D: NA
DNA: TGTGCCAGCAGTTTCATGGAGTATGGCTACACCTTC
CDR3: CASSFMEYGYTF

V: TRBV11-1
J: TRBJ2-3
size: NA
D: NA
DNA: TGTGCCAGCAGCTTAATGAGGCGGGCCGGCACAGATACGCAGTATTTT
CDR3: CASSLMRRAGTDTQYF

V: TRBV9
J: TRBJ2-1
size: NA
D: NA
DNA: TGTGCCAGCAGCCCGCGGGGCCCCTCCTACAATGAGCAGTTCTTC
CDR3: CASSPRGPSYNEQFF